Below are 20 T cell receptor beta chains sequenced from a single sample in a study of T cell responses to AZD1222 COVID-19 vaccine (dated by TCRdb to about 2021). Libraries were made using the immunoSEQ multiplex PCR assay. TCRdb stores this immuneACCESS table with in-frame sequences only. Part of the clones is absent; in the studies checked, under half of the shortfall reflects unresolved V genes, and no reason is known for the rest. The sample includes 100,000 to 150,000 clones, with 70% to 90% observed a single time. Roughly 1.6% of the sample belongs to the ten largest clones. The intended sense of this specimen's time point label: baseline before first vaccination. The sequencing here drew on peripheral blood, taken on day 0 of AZD1222 vaccination. The receptors stem from an adult in good health.

The rearrangement links TRBV7-9 to TRBJ1-2, with D perhaps matching TRBD1 (5 bases). Germline CDR1 SEHNR, CDR2 FQNEAQ (reference sequence). Trimming shortened V by 7 bases and J by 8 bases, and 20 bases separated the two germline ends. CDR3 length equals 14 residues. The CDR3 bases are TGTGCCAGCACCCAACCAACCTCCCGGGGCGGCTACACCTTC. Translated, it gives CASTQPTSRGGYTF.

V gene TRBV27 combines with J gene TRBJ2-3, with 13 positions matching TRBD2. Germline V gives CDR1 MNHEY, CDR2 SMNVEV (reference sequence). The CDR3 covers 18 residues. The V and J ends lost 7 bases and 5 bases, in that order; junction bases with no gene match: 15. As DNA, the CDR3 is TGTGCCAGCAAATTCACTCCGGGACTAGCGGGAAAGGAAGATACGCAGTATTTT. This gives the protein CASKFTPGLAGKEDTQYF.

The V gene is TRBV12-3 or TRBV12-4, the J gene TRBJ1-1, with 7 bases identical to TRBD1. After removal of 1 base from V and 11 bases from J, the junction contained 7 bases not matched to a gene. The CDR3 extends over 13 amino acids. The CDR3 DNA follows: TGTGCCAGCAGTTTAGAAGGGGGACAGTGGGCTTTCTTT. Protein: CASSLEGGQWAFF.

The J gene is TRBJ2-1, the V gene TRBV11-3; D perhaps matches TRBD1 (5 bases). CDR3 length equals 15 residues. V dropped 4 bases and J dropped 5 bases, with 15 bases sitting between them. Looked up from germline, CDR1 is SGHNT and CDR2 is YENEEA. The CDR3 spells CASSSRVLSDNEQFF. The DNA for the CDR3 is TGTGCCAGCAGCTCCAGGGTACTCTCAGACAATGAGCAGTTCTTC.

The chain employs TRBV19 and TRBJ1-1, with D maybe TRBD1 (5 bases). V was trimmed by 6 bases and J by 1 base, leaving 15 bases between them. The CDR3 sequence is 15 residues long. The V gene's germline CDR1 is LNHDA and CDR2 SQIVND (reference sequence). CDR3 sequence (DNA): TGTGCCAGTAGAATTTGGGGTGACAGGAACACTGAAGCTTTCTTT. This codes for CASRIWGDRNTEAFF.

V gene TRBV6-2 or TRBV6-3 combines with J gene TRBJ2-3; D is unclear. The CDR3 length is 19 residues. Germline lookup yields CDR1 MNHEY and CDR2 SVGEGT. V shed 4 bases and J shed 6 bases, with 29 bases lying between them. The CDR3, as DNA: TGTGCCAGCAGTTTCTCAACCTCAGCCCTGGTCCAAAATCGGGATACGCAGTATTTT. This encodes CASSFSTSALVQNRDTQYF.

The chain combines TRBV20-1 with TRBJ1-1; D is uncertain. Trimming cost V 7 bases and J 2 bases, with 8 bases left between them. Germline V gene lookup returns CDR1 DFQATT and CDR2 SNEGSKA (reference sequence). The CDR3 is 11 residues long. CDR3 in amino acids: CSVKHNTEAFF. The CDR3, as DNA: TGCAGTGTAAAACACAACACTGAAGCTTTCTTT.

The chain carries TRBV6-6 and TRBJ1-1; D remains unclear. Germline CDR1 reads MNHNY; CDR2 reads SVGAGI (reference sequence). The CDR3 spans 14 residues. Trimming took 2 bases from V and 1 from J, leaving 8 bases between them. DNA for the CDR3: TGTGCCAGCAGTTACAACGAAGGGAACACTGAAGCTTTCTTT. Its protein is CASSYNEGNTEAFF.

This rearrangement joins TRBV18 to TRBJ2-3; TRBD1 might be the D (5 bases). The ends were cut back, 0 bases at V and 1 base at J, with 8 bases in the middle. Germline values: CDR1 KGHSH, CDR2 LQKENI. This CDR3 spans 15 amino acids. CDR3 nucleotide sequence: TGTGCCAGCTCACCACCTGGGGCCCGCACAGATACGCAGTATTTT. Its translation is CASSPPGARTDTQYF.

Written as DNA, the CDR3 is TGTGCCAGCAGCCTCGATAACAGGGTGAATGAGCAGTTCTTC. This translates into CASSLDNRVNEQFF. The chain has TRBV5-8 and TRBJ2-1, with a tentative D call TRBD1 (6 bases). The CDR3 is 14 amino acids. From germline, CDR1 is SGHTS and CDR2 YDEGEE. V shed 4 bases and J shed 7 bases, with 15 bases lying between them.

The J gene is TRBJ1-2, the V gene TRBV5-1; 9 positions match TRBD1. Germline V gene data show CDR1 as SGHRS and CDR2 as YFSETQ. The CDR3 is made up of 15 amino acids. The ends lost 0 bases at V and 3 bases at J; junction bases unmatched: 3. The CDR3 here is CASSLAGTGYYGYTF. The CDR3 nucleotides are TGCGCCAGCAGCTTGGCCGGGACAGGGTACTATGGCTACACCTTC.

The CDR3 protein is CASSWGQGPYNEQFF. DNA of the CDR3: TGTGCCAGCAGCTGGGGACAGGGTCCCTACAATGAGCAGTTCTTC. The gene calls are TRBV5-8 and TRBJ2-1, with 9 bases that match TRBD1. Germline values: CDR1 SGHTS, CDR2 YDEGEE. This CDR3 comprises 15 residues. Trimming at V came to 3 bases and at J to 2 bases, leaving 3 bases not matched to a gene. Full variable domain (rest looked up from reference TRBV5-8 and TRBJ2-1): EAGVTQSPTHLIKTRGQQATLRCSPISGHTSVYWYQQALGLGLQFLLWYDEGEERNRGNFPPRFSGRQFPNYSSELNVNALELEDSALYLCASSWGQGPYNEQFFGPGTRLTVL.

This chain connects TRBV27 to TRBJ2-2; the D is unclear. The V end lost 3 bases, the J end lost 4 bases, and 9 bases lay between the germline ends. CDR3 size: 14 residues. CDR1 MNHEY and CDR2 SMNVEV come from the germline V gene (reference sequence). This CDR3 is CASSFSSITGELFF. The CDR3 DNA is TGTGCCAGCAGTTTCTCGAGCATCACCGGGGAGCTGTTTTTT.

The genes are TRBV10-3 and TRBJ1-1; D is perhaps TRBD1 (6 bases). Germline values: CDR1 ENHRY, CDR2 SYGVKD. The CDR3 length is 12 residues. Deletions cut 3 bases from V and 8 bases from J, with 10 bases between. The CDR3 coding sequence is TGTGCCATCAGTGAAGGGGGGTCCGAAGCTTTCTTT. This sequence encodes CAISEGGSEAFF.

This chain connects TRBV5-6 to TRBJ1-2, with D uncertain. The CDR3 runs 14 residues. V was shortened by 5 bases and J by 4 bases, with 15 bases between the two germline ends. Germline CDR1 and CDR2: SGHDT and YYEEEE. The CDR3 loop is CASSRRTASYGYTF. The CDR3 coding sequence is TGTGCCAGCAGTCGTCGGACTGCGAGCTATGGCTACACCTTC.

The chain couples TRBV2 to TRBJ1-4; no firm D call. Per germline, CDR1 SNHLY and CDR2 FYNNEI. This CDR3 spans 15 amino acids. Trimming took off 7 bases at V and 4 bases at J, with 16 bases between the two ends. The CDR3 protein is CASKPWTGINEKLFF. The DNA for the CDR3 is TGTGCCAGCAAACCATGGACGGGGATTAATGAAAAACTGTTTTTT. Complete variable domain (other parts from reference TRBV2 and TRBJ1-4): EPEVTQTPSHQVTQMGQEVILRCVPISNHLYFYWYRQILGQKVEFLVSFYNNEISEKSEIFDDQFSVERPDGSNFTLKIRSTKLEDSAMYFCASKPWTGINEKLFFGSGTQLSVL.

The chain is built from TRBV3-1 (or the pseudogene TRBV3-2) and TRBJ1-2; 9 bases are shared with TRBD1. CDR1 LGHDT and CDR2 YNNKEL come from the germline V gene (reference sequence). V shed 2 bases, J shed 4 bases, and the junction held 8 bases outside the gene matches. This CDR3 contains 16 residues. The CDR3 loop reads CASSQRHRGPGYGYTF. DNA for the CDR3: TGTGCCAGCAGCCAACGGCACAGGGGGCCGGGCTATGGCTACACCTTC.

Regarding this clone: One end of the junction varies from germline; a read error may be responsible. This sequence joins TRBV4-2 and TRBJ1-4; TRBD1 agrees at 10 bases. The germline gives CDR1 LGHNA, CDR2 YNFKEQ. This CDR3 spans 14 amino acids. Written as DNA, the CDR3 is TGTGCCAGCAGCCAAGGGCGACGTGAGGACAGGGGGGTTTTT. Encoded protein: CASSQGRREDRGVF.

V is TRBV30 and J is TRBJ1-1, with D hard to call. Germline V gene lookup returns CDR1 GTSNPN and CDR2 SVGIG (reference sequence). This CDR3 comprises 12 residues. Trimming cost V 4 bases and J 5 bases, with 11 bases left between them. In DNA, the CDR3 is TGTGCCTGGACCCAGATACGTACTGAAGCTTTCTTT. This codes for CAWTQIRTEAFF.

The rearrangement uses TRBV14 and TRBJ1-1; the D is unclear. The V and J ends lost 1 base and 4 bases respectively, with 7 bases between them. CDR1 SGHDN and CDR2 FVKESK come from the germline V gene. The CDR3 contains 13 residues. The CDR3 coding sequence is TGTGCCAGCAGCCAAGTCTATGGCACTGAAGCTTTCTTT. It yields the protein CASSQVYGTEAFF.